Listed below are T cell receptor beta chains from one sample, sequenced in a study of identical twins. TCRdb reprocessed the 5' RACE reads via MiXCR and lists one record per CDR3 protein. There are some 760,000 distinct CDR3 sequences in the sample; about 20% occur only once, and around 14% lies in the top ten. This same sample was also taken into another study, of T cells expressing NK-cell markers.

What was sequenced was PBMCs. These receptors were taken from a woman between 18 and 30 years old in good health. Each CDR3 is given with its conserved first and last residue. Fields, in order: clone size, J gene, D gene, V gene, CDR3 protein, CDR3 DNA. A D gene is named only where the DNA matches it firmly. Only part of the rows carry a size: once, few, many, or a class if the clone is expanded.

>few|TRBJ2-2|.|TRBV10-3
CAISDPHTRQVNTGELFF
TGTGCCATCAGTGACCCCCATACTCGGCAGGTGAACACCGGGGAGCTGTTTTTT
>few|TRBJ1-6|TRBD1|TRBV6-1
CASSVGTANSPLHF
TGTGCCAGCAGTGTCGGGACAGCCAATTCACCCCTCCACTTT
>many|TRBJ1-2|.|TRBV12-3/TRBV12-4
CASSLSSGRQGGGYTF
TGTGCCAGCAGTTTAAGTTCAGGGCGTCAGGGTGGTGGCTACACCTTC
>few|TRBJ2-3|.|TRBV3-1
CASTLRGAPMDTQYF
TGTGCCAGCACCCTTAGAGGGGCCCCCATGGATACGCAGTATTTT
>few|TRBJ1-5|TRBD1|TRBV7-2
CASSPATGAYQPQHF
TGTGCCAGCAGCCCCGCGACAGGGGCCTATCAGCCCCAGCATTTT
>many|TRBJ1-2|.|TRBV12-3/TRBV12-4
CASSLRTSYGYTF
TGTGCCAGCAGTTTACGGACATCCTATGGCTACACCTTC
>few|TRBJ2-1|.|TRBV12-3/TRBV12-4
CASSLLGGGYNEQFF
TGTGCCAGCAGTTTACTTGGGGGCGGTTACAATGAGCAGTTCTTC
>.|TRBJ2-1|.|TRBV15
CATSRDRTEMRGFF
TGTGCCACCAGCAGAGATAGGACGGAAATGCGTGGGTTCTTC
>few|TRBJ2-5|TRBD1|TRBV18
CASRDSRETQYF
TGTGCCAGCAGGGACAGCCGGGAGACCCAGTACTTC
>.|TRBJ1-2|.|TRBV29-1
CSVDSDGYTF
TGCAGCGTTGATTCGGATGGCTACACCTTC
>.|TRBJ1-1|.|TRBV6-5
CASSSTVLIPNEAFF
TGTGCCAGCAGTTCGACGGTTCTCATACCCAATGAAGCTTTCTTT
>.|TRBJ2-5|TRBD2|TRBV20-1
CSARATSGETQYF
TGCAGTGCTAGAGCCACTAGCGGGGAGACCCAGTACTTC
>few|TRBJ2-7|.|TRBV27
CASSLTPPFFQAYEQYF
TGTGCCAGCAGTCTAACCCCCCCCTTTTTCCAGGCCTACGAGCAGTACTTC
>.|TRBJ1-6|.|TRBV15
CATSRDQGLNSPLHF
TGTGCCACCAGCAGAGATCAAGGTTTGAATTCACCCCTCCACTTT
>many|TRBJ2-3|.|TRBV15
CATKIAATGADTQYF
TGTGCCACCAAGATAGCGGCGACGGGAGCAGATACGCAGTATTTT
>.|TRBJ2-2|TRBD1|TRBV5-1
CASSWDSAGGELFF
TGCGCCAGCAGCTGGGACAGCGCGGGCGGGGAGCTGTTTTTT
>many|TRBJ2-3|TRBD2|TRBV12-3/TRBV12-4
CASSLRDYRTDTQYF
TGTGCCAGCAGTTTAAGGGACTACCGGACGGATACGCAGTATTTT
>.|TRBJ2-7|.|TRBV4-3
CASSQDLRQFSYEQYF
TGCGCCAGCAGCCAAGATCTCCGGCAGTTCTCCTACGAGCAGTACTTC
>few|TRBJ2-3|.|TRBV20-1
CSARDRATASTDTQYF
TGCAGTGCTAGAGATCGGGCGACGGCAAGCACAGATACGCAGTATTTT
>.|TRBJ2-7|TRBD1|TRBV6-5
CASSRGQGEQYF
TGTGCCAGCAGCCGCGGACAGGGCGAGCAGTACTTC
>.|TRBJ2-6|.|TRBV10-3
CASKGLARYSGANVLTF
TGTGCCTCAAAGGGCCTAGCGCGGTACTCTGGGGCCAACGTCCTGACTTTC
>once|TRBJ1-4|.|TRBV29-1
CSVEDMGISEKLFF
TGCAGCGTTGAAGATATGGGGATCAGTGAAAAACTGTTTTTT
>few|TRBJ2-1|.|TRBV20-1
CSARSAGSEQFF
TGCAGTGCTAGATCAGCGGGCAGTGAGCAGTTCTTC
>few|TRBJ2-3|TRBD1|TRBV5-1
CASSLEDRGDTQYF
TGCGCCAGCAGCTTGGAGGACAGGGGAGATACGCAGTATTTT
>many|TRBJ2-4|.|TRBV5-1
CASSLTVAKNIQYF
TGCGCCAGCAGCTTGACAGTAGCCAAAAACATTCAGTACTTC